The 4 T cell receptor beta chains reported below all come from one sample, sequenced in a study of cytomegalovirus exposure and HLA in healthy donors. PCR employed 60 Vbeta and 13 Jbeta primers. Clones were read by immunoSEQ multiplex PCR, and TCRdb kept only the in-frame ones, dropping some. The repertoire includes about 140,000 clones, more than 65% of them detected once, and 1.5% to 2% sits in the top ten. The sequenced sample was PBMCs. These receptors came from a woman aged 30 to 39 in good health and CMV-seronegative.

In this sample, this clone turned up a few times. The chain has TRBV5-1 and TRBJ2-5; weak D call: TRBD1 (6 bases). Per the germline V gene, CDR1 is SGHRS and CDR2 is YFSETQ. CDR3 size: 15 residues. The V end lost 1 base, the J end lost 1 base, and 11 bases lay between the germline ends. CDR3 amino acids: CASSLQGHSQETQYF. The CDR3 DNA reads as TGCGCCAGCAGCTTGCAGGGGCACTCCCAAGAGACCCAGTACTTC.

Worth noting for this clone: The germline gene is not matched at one end of the junction; a read error may be the cause. The chain recombines TRBV7-9 with TRBJ1-4, with 7 nucleotides matching TRBD1. CDR1 is SEHNR and CDR2 is FQNEAQ in the germline V gene (reference sequence). CDR3 length: 15 residues. In DNA form, the CDR3 reads TGTTCCAGCAGCCCCGGCGGCAGGGGGAATGAAAAACTGTTTTTT. Translating it yields CSSSPGGRGNEKLFF.

This clone was recorded only once. The J gene is TRBJ2-1, the V gene TRBV19; TRBD2 might be the D (6 bases). This CDR3 spans 15 amino acids. CDR1 is LNHDA and CDR2 is SQIVND in the germline V gene (reference sequence). V dropped 3 bases and J dropped 0 bases, with 9 bases sitting between them. The DNA for the CDR3 is TGTGCCAGTAGTATTGGAGGGAACTCCTACAATGAGCAGTTCTTC. It is translated as CASSIGGNSYNEQFF.

J is TRBJ2-1 and V is TRBV11-2; 9 bases agree with TRBD2. CDR3 length: 15 amino acids. Trimming removed 1 base from V and 6 bases from J; junction bases left unmatched: 4. In germline, CDR1 is SGHAT, CDR2 FQNNGV. CDR3 sequence: CASSLAQRGANEQFF. DNA for the CDR3: TGTGCCAGCAGCTTAGCCCAGCGGGGGGCCAATGAGCAGTTCTTC.